Below, 3 T cell receptor beta chains from the same sample are listed, as sequenced in a study of cytomegalovirus exposure and HLA in healthy donors. In the PCR, 60 Vbeta and 13 Jbeta primers were used. The protocol was immunoSEQ multiplex PCR, while the TCRdb copy is restricted to in-frame clones and leaves out a portion. Counted here are 150,000 to 180,000 clones, around 79% occurring once; the ten biggest clones make up approximately 2.6%. The sample consisted of PBMCs. Source of these receptors: a man between 18 and 35 years old in good health and CMV-seronegative.

On this clone itself: A read error may produce the germline difference seen at one junction end. The CDR3 protein is CASSLPRISGANGLTF. CDR3 in DNA: TGTGCCAGTAGTTTACCAAGGATCTCTGGGGCCAACGGCCTGACTTTC. The chain joins TRBV19 to TRBJ2-6; D perhaps matches TRBD1 (5 bases). The CDR3 has 16 residues. CDR1 and CDR2 (germline): LNHDA, SQIVND (reference sequence).

The gene calls are TRBV7-8 and TRBJ2-2; weak D call: TRBD1 (6 bases). Germline CDR1 and CDR2: SGHVS and FQNEAQ. The CDR3 spans 15 residues. With 3 bases removed from V and 6 bases from J, the gap between germline ends came to 14 bases. The CDR3 sequence is CASSFRVNRAGELFF. The DNA of the CDR3 is TGTGCCAGCAGCTTCAGGGTCAACAGGGCCGGGGAGCTGTTTTTT.

V gene TRBV2 combines with J gene TRBJ2-7, with 7 bases aligning to TRBD1. The trim removed 1 base at V and 6 bases at J, leaving 3 bases unmatched. The CDR3 spans 13 residues. Per germline, CDR1 SNHLY and CDR2 FYNNEI. The CDR3 sequence is CASSEVTGIEQYF. The CDR3 coding sequence is TGTGCCAGCAGTGAAGTGACAGGGATCGAGCAGTACTTC.